This T cell receptor beta chain was recovered during a study of T cells in Graves' hyperthyroidism and ophthalmopathy. CDR3 length: 14 residues. The V and J ends lost 2 bases and 2 bases respectively, with 7 bases between them. Germline V gene data show CDR1 as WSHSY and CDR2 as SAAADI. Amplification targeted TCR beta CDR3 regions from RNA transcripts. The TCR CDR3 was amplified in a first-round RT-PCR using the HTBI primer set. MiXCR, applied by TCRdb to the multiplex PCR reads, yields one record per CDR3 protein. The sample lists about 480,000 distinct CDR3 sequences; 14% were seen once. Study-level findings and limits: Ophthalmopathy stood apart from stable hyperthyroidism in a 13 V-J model. Peripheral blood also featured most of the thyroid clonotypes expanded above 0.001. The model forecast ophthalmopathy, anticipating it by a median around 6.9 months before onset.

This clonotype was seen at least ten times. As yet, its antigen is unknown. PBMCs were sourced from more than 9 ml fresh peripheral blood. The TCR comes from a woman aged 18-29 years with Graves' hyperthyroidism. The J gene is TRBJ1-5, the V gene TRBV10-2; D remains unclear. The sample consisted of blood. DNA for the CDR3: TGCGCCAGCAGTGAGACCGGCGGCAATCAGCCCCAGCATTTT. Its protein product is CASSETGGNQPQHF.